This entry is about one T cell receptor beta chain. What it binds is not known. This sample was taken from a study of blood T cells in healthy people across ages. Turning to the study itself: When template switching was applied, about one barcoded beta molecule was captured per two T cells. Overall study findings and caveats: Per million T cells, the diversity of TCR beta decreased roughly linearly as age advanced. Fewer expanded clones and more diversity marked long-lived versus aged donors.

Together with a sample-barcoded 5' primer, a J-beta primer mix was included in a second PCR lasting roughly 6 to 12 cycles. A single record per CDR3 protein comes from TCRdb applying MiXCR to the 5' RACE reads. The top ten clones hold approximately 22% of a sample with about 730,000 distinct CDR3 sequences, roughly 44% of them seen once. The sample was blood. The receptor comes from a woman aged 55-70 years in good health.

CDR3 bases: TGCAGTGCTCCGGGACAGGGGGCGAGGGAGACCCAGTACTTC. Its protein is CSAPGQGARETQYF. The genes are TRBV20-1 and TRBJ2-5; 12 nucleotides align to TRBD1. V shed 5 bases and J 5 bases; nucleotides not matched to a gene: 6. This CDR3 comprises 14 residues. Germline CDR1 and CDR2: DFQATT and SNEGSKA (reference sequence).